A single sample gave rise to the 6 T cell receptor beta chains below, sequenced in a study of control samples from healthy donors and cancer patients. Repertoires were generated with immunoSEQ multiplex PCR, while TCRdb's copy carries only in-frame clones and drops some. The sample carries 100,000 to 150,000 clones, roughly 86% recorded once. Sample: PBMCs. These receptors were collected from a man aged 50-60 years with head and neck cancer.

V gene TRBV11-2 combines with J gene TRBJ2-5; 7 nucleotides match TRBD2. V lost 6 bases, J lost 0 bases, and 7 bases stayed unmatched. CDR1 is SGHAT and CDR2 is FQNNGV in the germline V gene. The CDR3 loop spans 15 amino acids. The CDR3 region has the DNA TGTGCCAGCAGTCACGTTAGCGGGTACCAAGAGACCCAGTACTTC. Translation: CASSHVSGYQETQYF.

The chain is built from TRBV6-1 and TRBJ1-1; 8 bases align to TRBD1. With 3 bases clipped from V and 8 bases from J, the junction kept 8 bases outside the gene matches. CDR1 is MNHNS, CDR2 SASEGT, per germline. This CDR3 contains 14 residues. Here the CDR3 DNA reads TGTGCCAGCAGTGAGTACAGGGGGAGCGTCGAAGCTTTCTTT. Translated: CASSEYRGSVEAFF.

The CDR3 protein is CASSFRDRGTDTQYF. The CDR3 bases are TGCGCCAGCAGCTTCCGGGACAGGGGTACAGATACGCAGTATTTT. V usage is TRBV5-1 and J usage is TRBJ2-3; 10 bases are shared with TRBD1. The CDR3 contains 15 residues. Trimming at V came to 2 bases and at J to 3 bases, leaving 3 bases not matched to a gene. Per the germline V gene, CDR1 is SGHRS and CDR2 is YFSETQ. Full variable domain (missing parts from reference TRBV5-1 and TRBJ2-3): KAGVTQTPRYLIKTRGQQVTLSCSPISGHRSVSWYQQTPGQGLQFLFEYFSETQRNKGNFPGRFSGRQFSNSRSEMNVSTLELGDSALYLCASSFRDRGTDTQYFGPGTRLTVL.

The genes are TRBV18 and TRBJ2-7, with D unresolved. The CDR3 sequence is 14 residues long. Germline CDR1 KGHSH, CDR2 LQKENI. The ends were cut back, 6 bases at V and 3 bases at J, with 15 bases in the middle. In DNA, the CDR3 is TGTGCCAGCTCCCCAAGTTCCAGTAACTACGAGCAGTACTTC. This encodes CASSPSSSNYEQYF.

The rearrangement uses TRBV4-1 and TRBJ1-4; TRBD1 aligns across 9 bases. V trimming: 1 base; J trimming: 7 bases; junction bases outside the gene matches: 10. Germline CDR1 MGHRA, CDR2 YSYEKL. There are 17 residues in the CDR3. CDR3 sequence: CASSQGPQQGASEKLFF. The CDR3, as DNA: TGCGCCAGCAGCCAAGGCCCTCAACAGGGGGCTAGTGAAAAACTGTTTTTT.

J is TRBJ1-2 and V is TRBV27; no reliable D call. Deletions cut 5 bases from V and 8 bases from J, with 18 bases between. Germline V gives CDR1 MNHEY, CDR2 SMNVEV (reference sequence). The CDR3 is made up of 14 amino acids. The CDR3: CASSGDGSPRGYTF. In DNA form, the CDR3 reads TGTGCCAGCAGTGGAGACGGGTCCCCTAGGGGCTACACCTTC.